The entry that follows covers one T cell receptor beta chain sequence. The length of the CDR3 is 17 residues. The data were obtained in a study of shared clonotypes between healthy human individuals. Sequencing was performed with immunoSEQ multiplex PCR; in TCRdb, only in-frame clones are kept and a portion is missing. The sample has more than 2,000,000 clones, approximately 95% seen once. This TCR derives from a man younger than 35 in good health. Some clones in this sample may be carry-over from other donors' samples. The genes are TRBV21-1 and TRBJ2-7. TRBV21-1 is a pseudogene segment. Sequencing used naive CD4+ T cells from PBMCs. Subset defined: CD45RA+ positively selected. DNA for the CDR3: TGTGCCAGCAGCAAACGTGGGGAAGGGGACCACTCCTACGAGCAGTACTTC. Amino acids: CASSKRGEGDHSYEQYF.